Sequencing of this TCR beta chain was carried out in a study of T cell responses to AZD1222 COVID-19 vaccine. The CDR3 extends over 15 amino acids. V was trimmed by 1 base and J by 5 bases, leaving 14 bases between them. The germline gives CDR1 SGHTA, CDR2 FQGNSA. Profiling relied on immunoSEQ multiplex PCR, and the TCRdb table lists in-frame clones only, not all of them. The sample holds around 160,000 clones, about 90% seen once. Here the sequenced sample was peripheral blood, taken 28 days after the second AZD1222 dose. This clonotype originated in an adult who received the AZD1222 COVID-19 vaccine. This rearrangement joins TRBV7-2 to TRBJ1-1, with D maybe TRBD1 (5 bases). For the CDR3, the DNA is TGTGCCAGCAGCTTAGACCGGGGGTGGGGTACTGAAGCTTTCTTT. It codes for CASSLDRGWGTEAFF.